This T cell receptor beta chain was identified in a study of shared clonotypes between healthy human individuals. This clone was seen only a few times. Germline CDR1 MDHEN, CDR2 SYDVKM. The CDR3 has 15 amino acids. V trimming: 6 bases; J trimming: 3 bases; junction bases outside the gene matches: 7. The protocol was immunoSEQ multiplex PCR, while the TCRdb copy is restricted to in-frame clones and leaves out a portion. The table has 780,000 or so clones, roughly 72% seen once. V gene TRBV28 combines with J gene TRBJ2-1, with 8 bases identical to TRBD1. Sample: memory CD4+ T cells sorted from blood. Subset described: CD45RA-negative fraction. This TCR came from a woman aged 25 to 45 in good health. The CDR3 DNA reads TGTGCCAGCAGGCCCACCGGGACAGGCTACAATGAGCAGTTCTTC. This translates into CASRPTGTGYNEQFF.